A selection of T cell receptor beta chains follows, all from one sample in a study of vaccination effects on CD4 cells after COVID-19. What these receptors recognize is not known. Measured with immunoSEQ multiplex PCR; TCRdb has only the in-frame clones, and not every one. The sample has 74,000 or so clones, 75% to 85% seen once. The sequences come from CD4+ T cells from PBMCs cultured with SARS-CoV-2 spike peptides, collected before COVID-19 vaccination. The origin of the receptors is a human donor who received a COVID-19 vaccine. Both conserved end residues are part of each CDR3. The D gene is left open where the match is weak. Clone size is shown for a subset of rows, as once, few, many or a class of expanded clone.

>13|TRBJ2-5|-|-|TRBV7-2
CASSRRYLETQYF
TGTGCCAGCAGCCGCAGATATCTGGAGACCCAGTACTTC
>15|TRBJ2-5|-|-|TRBV24-1
CATSSAILYQETQYF
TGTGCCACCTCCTCAGCCATCCTATACCAAGAGACCCAGTACTTC
>15|TRBJ2-5|once|-|TRBV2
CASSKRGRSQETQYF
TGTGCCAGCAGTAAGAGGGGCAGATCCCAAGAGACCCAGTACTTC
>16|TRBJ1-4|-|-|TRBV12-2
CASRFRRACYNEKLFF
TGTGCAAGTCGATTCCGAAGGGCCTGTTACAATGAAAAACTGTTTTTT
>14|TRBJ1-6|-|-|TRBV2
CASSRALRNSPLHF
TGTGCCAGCAGCAGGGCACTGAGAAATTCACCCCTCCACTTT
>13|TRBJ1-1|-|TRBD1|TRBV2
CASSAGQLTEAFF
TGTGCCAGCAGTGCGGGACAGCTTACTGAAGCTTTCTTT
>15|TRBJ2-2|-|-|TRBV4-3
CASSQGTENTGELFF
TGCGCCAGCAGCCAAGGGACAGAGAACACCGGGGAGCTGTTTTTT
>14|TRBJ1-1|-|-|TRBV7-8
CASSPEGGWTEAFF
TGTGCCAGCAGCCCAGAGGGGGGATGGACTGAAGCTTTCTTT
>15|TRBJ2-5|-|-|TRBV5-1
CASSFQGDYEETQYF
TGCGCCAGCAGCTTCCAGGGCGATTACGAAGAGACCCAGTACTTC
>14|TRBJ2-5|-|-|TRBV5-1
CASSLDGAYGTQYF
TGCGCCAGCAGCTTGGATGGGGCCTATGGGACCCAGTACTTC
>13|TRBJ2-1|-|-|TRBV6-2/TRBV6-3
CASSDRGVNEQFF
TGTGCCAGCAGCGACCGGGGAGTCAATGAGCAGTTCTTC
>15|TRBJ2-1|-|TRBD2|TRBV7-9
CASSRLAGSYNEQFF
TGTGCCAGCAGCCGTCTAGCGGGGAGTTACAATGAGCAGTTCTTC
>14|TRBJ2-3|-|-|TRBV30
CAWSGTLRTDTQYF
TGTGCCTGGAGTGGGACTCTGCGCACAGATACGCAGTATTTT
>13|TRBJ1-2|-|-|TRBV27
CASSLDGDYGYTF
TGTGCCAGCAGTTTGGACGGAGACTATGGCTACACCTTC
>13|TRBJ1-6|-|-|TRBV6-5
CASSYGRNSPLHF
TGTGCCAGCAGTTACGGGAGGAATTCACCCCTCCACTTT
>14|TRBJ1-2|-|-|TRBV7-9
CASSSQGSHYGYTF
TGTGCCAGCAGCTCACAGGGTTCGCACTATGGCTACACCTTC
>13|TRBJ1-5|-|TRBD1|TRBV30
CAWNRGSGQPQHF
TGTGCCTGGAACAGGGGATCGGGACAGCCCCAGCATTTT
>14|TRBJ1-1|few|-|TRBV6-2/TRBV6-3
CASSFIQGNTEAFF
TGTGCCAGCAGTTTCATACAGGGGAACACTGAAGCTTTCTTT
>16|TRBJ1-1|-|-|TRBV6-6
CASSFPSSGRNTEAFF
TGTGCCAGCAGTTTCCCTTCCTCGGGACGGAACACTGAAGCTTTCTTT
>13|TRBJ1-1|-|TRBD1|TRBV6-5
CASSRDRGFEAFF
TGTGCCAGCTCCCGGGACAGGGGTTTTGAAGCTTTCTTT
>13|TRBJ1-2|-|-|TRBV5-4
CASSLGPWYGYTF
TGTGCCAGCAGCTTGGGTCCGTGGTATGGCTACACCTTC
>15|TRBJ2-3|-|-|TRBV6-1
CASSEAPIAADTQYF
TGTGCCAGCAGTGAAGCGCCGATAGCGGCAGATACGCAGTATTTT
>15|TRBJ2-1|-|TRBD2|TRBV28
CASRGSGGSYNEQFF
TGTGCCAGCAGGGGTAGCGGGGGCTCATACAATGAGCAGTTCTTC
>16|TRBJ1-5|-|TRBD1|TRBV5-6
CASSATGQGVNQPQHF
TGTGCCAGCAGCGCTACCGGACAGGGAGTCAATCAGCCCCAGCATTTT
>12|TRBJ2-5|-|-|TRBV7-2
CASSYYQETQYF
TGTGCCAGCAGTTATTACCAAGAGACCCAGTACTTC
>15|TRBJ1-3|-|-|TRBV5-1
CASSLSSGSGNTIYF
TGCGCCAGCAGCTTGTCATCCGGCTCCGGAAACACCATATATTTT
>18|TRBJ2-2|-|TRBD2|TRBV10-3
CAISEPLLAGDNTGELFF
TGTGCCATCAGTGAGCCATTACTAGCGGGGGACAACACCGGGGAGCTGTTTTTT
>16|TRBJ1-4|once|-|TRBV9
CASSPRAGGGYEKLFF
TGTGCCAGCAGCCCGAGAGCGGGGGGCGGTTATGAAAAACTGTTTTTT
>17|TRBJ2-5|-|TRBD2|TRBV9
CASSVAPTSGGGETQYF
TGTGCCAGCAGCGTAGCACCGACTAGCGGGGGTGGGGAGACCCAGTACTTC
>10|TRBJ2-5|once|-|TRBV5-1
CASRGETQYF
TGCGCCAGCAGGGGGGAGACCCAGTACTTC
>11|TRBJ1-1|-|-|TRBV2
CASSMDSEAFF
TGTGCCAGCAGTATGGATAGTGAAGCTTTCTTT
>13|TRBJ1-2|-|-|TRBV6-1
CASSERRFQGYTF
TGTGCCAGCAGTGAGAGGAGATTCCAAGGCTACACCTTC
>14|TRBJ1-2|-|-|TRBV18
CASSPTEGIDGYTF
TGTGCCAGCTCACCCACTGAGGGGATCGATGGCTACACCTTC
>17|TRBJ1-5|-|-|TRBV21-1
CASSRRGRVPRDQPQHF
TGTGCCAGCAGCAGAAGGGGGAGGGTCCCAAGAGATCAGCCCCAGCATTTT
>13|TRBJ1-3|-|-|TRBV7-8
CASSWSTGNTIYF
TGTGCCAGCAGCTGGAGTACTGGAAACACCATATATTTT
>16|TRBJ2-3|-|-|TRBV5-6
CASSLYNSPLADTQYF
TGTGCCAGCAGCTTGTACAACTCCCCTTTGGCAGATACGCAGTATTTT
>12|TRBJ2-5|few|-|TRBV9
CASSPRGETQYF
TGTGCCAGCAGCCCCCGTGGGGAGACCCAGTACTTC
>13|TRBJ1-1|-|-|TRBV20-1
CSASSGSRTEAFF
TGCAGTGCTAGTTCGGGATCCCGGACTGAAGCTTTCTTT
>13|TRBJ1-1|-|-|TRBV18
CASSVGRDTEAFF
TGTGCCAGCTCAGTAGGGCGAGATACTGAAGCTTTCTTT
>13|TRBJ2-5|-|-|TRBV9
CASSVEVVETQYF
TGTGCCAGCAGCGTAGAAGTTGTAGAGACCCAGTACTTC
>15|TRBJ1-5|-|-|TRBV15
CATRRGLYSNQPQHF
TGTGCCACCCGAAGGGGGTTGTATAGCAATCAGCCCCAGCATTTT
>15|TRBJ2-1|once|TRBD1|TRBV6-5
CASRPRDRASNEQFF
TGTGCCAGCAGACCCCGGGACAGGGCTAGCAATGAGCAGTTCTTC
>12|TRBJ2-5|once|-|TRBV3-1/TRBV3-2
CASSSDRETQYF
TGTGCCAGCAGCTCGGACCGAGAGACCCAGTACTTC
>12|TRBJ2-1|-|-|TRBV2
CASSEEHNEQFF
TGTGCCAGCAGTGAAGAACACAATGAGCAGTTCTTC
>13|TRBJ1-2|once|-|TRBV7-2
CASSTAGRYGYTF
TGTGCCAGCAGTACAGCAGGGAGATATGGCTACACCTTC
>22|TRBJ2-3|-|TRBD2|TRBV12-5
CASGLVLTVRLAGGIQADTQYF
TGTGCTAGTGGTTTGGTACTTACTGTGAGGCTAGCGGGGGGGATCCAGGCAGATACGCAGTATTTT
>15|TRBJ1-2|-|-|TRBV5-1
CASSLALTANYGYTF
TGCGCCAGCAGCTTGGCCCTAACAGCTAACTATGGCTACACCTTC